These T cell receptor beta chains were read from a single sample in a study of T cells after yellow fever vaccination. TCRdb recomputed calls from the 5' RACE reads with MiXCR, one row per CDR3 protein. The data show 300,000 or so distinct CDR3 sequences, with around 13% seen just once and roughly 0.5% held by the top ten. Here the sequenced sample was CD4+ T cells sorted from PBMCs, taken 45 days after the yellow fever booster vaccination. These receptor sequences come from a man aged 25-45 years who received the YFV17D yellow fever vaccine. The CDR3 runs from the conserved cysteine through the conserved F or W. Fields, in order: J gene, D gene, V gene, clone size, CDR3 protein, CDR3 DNA. The D gene is left open where the match is weak. Clone sizes are given selectively: once, few, many, or a class where the clone is expanded.

J gene: TRBJ2-5; D gene: TRBD2; V gene: TRBV20-1; clone size: .; CDR3 protein: CSASGTTQETQYF; CDR3 DNA: TGCAGTGCTAGTGGGACTACCCAAGAGACCCAGTACTTC
J gene: TRBJ2-3; D gene: TRBD2; V gene: TRBV5-1; clone size: few; CDR3 protein: CASSSTSGGLTQYF; CDR3 DNA: TGCGCCAGCAGCTCGACTAGCGGGGGACTTACGCAGTATTTT
J gene: TRBJ2-7; D gene: TRBD2; V gene: TRBV7-2; clone size: once; CDR3 protein: CASSPSGGMGYEQYF; CDR3 DNA: TGTGCCAGCAGCCCCTCGGGAGGGATGGGCTACGAGCAGTACTTC
J gene: TRBJ2-1; D gene: TRBD1; V gene: TRBV18; clone size: few; CDR3 protein: CASTGQGGNEQFF; CDR3 DNA: TGTGCCAGCACGGGACAGGGAGGCAATGAGCAGTTCTTC
J gene: TRBJ1-6; D gene: .; V gene: TRBV20-1; clone size: few; CDR3 protein: CSASRQTVGNSPLHF; CDR3 DNA: TGCAGTGCTAGTCGGCAGACGGTGGGTAATTCACCCCTCCACTTT
J gene: TRBJ2-2; D gene: .; V gene: TRBV27; clone size: .; CDR3 protein: CASSFRGPAGELFF; CDR3 DNA: TGTGCCAGCAGTTTTAGGGGCCCCGCCGGGGAGCTGTTTTTT
J gene: TRBJ2-7; D gene: .; V gene: TRBV12-3/TRBV12-4; clone size: few; CDR3 protein: CASSSARFYEQYF; CDR3 DNA: TGTGCCAGCTCGTCAGCTAGGTTTTACGAGCAGTACTTC
J gene: TRBJ2-1; D gene: TRBD1; V gene: TRBV5-1; clone size: few; CDR3 protein: CASSFQWTGVNEQFF; CDR3 DNA: TGCGCCAGCAGCTTCCAGTGGACAGGTGTAAATGAGCAGTTCTTC
J gene: TRBJ2-3; D gene: .; V gene: TRBV28; clone size: many; CDR3 protein: CATGEGGKRF; CDR3 DNA: TGTGCCACTGGGGAGGGGGGAAAGCGTTTT
J gene: TRBJ2-1; D gene: .; V gene: TRBV7-9; clone size: few; CDR3 protein: CASSLVSFRYNEQFF; CDR3 DNA: TGTGCCAGCAGCTTAGTTAGTTTCCGTTACAATGAGCAGTTCTTC
J gene: TRBJ2-7; D gene: .; V gene: TRBV6-2/TRBV6-3; clone size: .; CDR3 protein: CASSFGGFEQYF; CDR3 DNA: TGTGCCAGCAGTTTTGGGGGATTCGAGCAGTACTTC
J gene: TRBJ1-2; D gene: .; V gene: TRBV7-2; clone size: few; CDR3 protein: CASTYGPPGGYTF; CDR3 DNA: TGTGCCAGCACCTATGGACCTCCTGGGGGCTACACCTTC
J gene: TRBJ2-2; D gene: TRBD2; V gene: TRBV7-2; clone size: few; CDR3 protein: CASSPPRGGRMTGELFF; CDR3 DNA: TGTGCCAGCAGCCCCCCTAGGGGCGGGAGAATGACCGGGGAGCTGTTTTTT
J gene: TRBJ1-5; D gene: .; V gene: TRBV12-3/TRBV12-4; clone size: .; CDR3 protein: CASSDAGGNNQPQHF; CDR3 DNA: TGTGCCAGCAGTGACGCGGGGGGTAACAATCAGCCCCAGCATTTT
J gene: TRBJ2-5; D gene: .; V gene: TRBV7-2; clone size: many; CDR3 protein: CASSSETQYF; CDR3 DNA: TGTGCCAGCAGCTCCGAGACCCAGTACTTC
J gene: TRBJ2-2; D gene: .; V gene: TRBV29-1; clone size: many; CDR3 protein: CSARWDGELFF; CDR3 DNA: TGCAGCGCCCGGTGGGACGGGGAGCTGTTTTTT
J gene: TRBJ2-7; D gene: TRBD1; V gene: TRBV4-3; clone size: .; CDR3 protein: CASSQTGQGSYEQYF; CDR3 DNA: TGCGCCAGCAGCCAAACGGGACAGGGATCATACGAGCAGTACTTC
J gene: TRBJ1-1; D gene: .; V gene: TRBV20-1; clone size: .; CDR3 protein: CSAGAQGTLNTEAFF; CDR3 DNA: TGCAGTGCCGGGGCCCAGGGGACTTTGAACACTGAAGCTTTCTTT
J gene: TRBJ2-7; D gene: TRBD2; V gene: TRBV7-2; clone size: .; CDR3 protein: CASSETGTSGAYEQYF; CDR3 DNA: TGTGCCAGCAGCGAAACAGGGACTAGCGGAGCCTACGAGCAGTACTTC
J gene: TRBJ2-7; D gene: .; V gene: TRBV10-3; clone size: .; CDR3 protein: CAISESQWAHEQYF; CDR3 DNA: TGTGCCATCAGTGAGTCCCAGTGGGCACACGAGCAGTACTTC
J gene: TRBJ1-1; D gene: TRBD1; V gene: TRBV18; clone size: .; CDR3 protein: CASSPPTGDGAFF; CDR3 DNA: TGTGCCAGCTCACCACCGACAGGGGACGGAGCTTTCTTT
J gene: TRBJ2-3; D gene: TRBD1; V gene: TRBV11-2; clone size: few; CDR3 protein: CASSLGDRGADTQYF; CDR3 DNA: TGTGCCAGCAGCTTAGGGGACAGGGGCGCAGATACGCAGTATTTT
J gene: TRBJ2-7; D gene: .; V gene: TRBV5-1; clone size: .; CDR3 protein: CASSFRSSPTYEQYF; CDR3 DNA: TGCGCCAGCAGCTTCCGGAGTTCCCCTACCTACGAGCAGTACTTC
J gene: TRBJ2-2; D gene: .; V gene: TRBV6-2/TRBV6-3; clone size: few; CDR3 protein: CATRGPTGELFF; CDR3 DNA: TGTGCCACCAGAGGGCCCACCGGGGAGCTGTTTTTT
J gene: TRBJ2-5; D gene: .; V gene: TRBV20-1; clone size: few; CDR3 protein: CSAKTGRAQETQYF; CDR3 DNA: TGCAGTGCCAAAACGGGACGGGCCCAAGAGACCCAGTACTTC
J gene: TRBJ2-1; D gene: TRBD2; V gene: TRBV7-2; clone size: many; CDR3 protein: CASSPSGSIRNEQFF; CDR3 DNA: TGTGCCAGCAGCCCGAGCGGGAGTATCAGAAATGAGCAGTTCTTC
J gene: TRBJ1-1; D gene: .; V gene: TRBV20-1; clone size: .; CDR3 protein: CSASRQRNTEAFF; CDR3 DNA: TGCAGTGCTAGCAGACAGAGGAACACTGAAGCTTTCTTT
J gene: TRBJ2-1; D gene: .; V gene: TRBV20-1; clone size: .; CDR3 protein: CSARVGWGAGSYNEQFF; CDR3 DNA: TGCAGTGCTAGAGTGGGGTGGGGCGCGGGGTCCTACAATGAGCAGTTCTTC
J gene: TRBJ2-6; D gene: .; V gene: TRBV12-5; clone size: few; CDR3 protein: CASGSMRAGANVLTF; CDR3 DNA: TGTGCTAGTGGTTCCATGAGAGCTGGGGCCAACGTCCTGACTTTC
J gene: TRBJ2-7; D gene: .; V gene: TRBV7-6; clone size: few; CDR3 protein: CASSPASVATYEQYF; CDR3 DNA: TGTGCCAGCAGCCCCGCGTCGGTGGCTACCTACGAGCAGTACTTC
J gene: TRBJ2-1; D gene: .; V gene: TRBV7-6; clone size: .; CDR3 protein: CASSLSPSYNEQFF; CDR3 DNA: TGTGCCAGCAGCTTATCCCCCAGCTACAATGAGCAGTTCTTC
J gene: TRBJ1-1; D gene: .; V gene: TRBV12-3/TRBV12-4; clone size: few; CDR3 protein: CASKWGQTEAFF; CDR3 DNA: TGTGCCAGCAAGTGGGGGCAAACTGAAGCTTTCTTT
J gene: TRBJ2-7; D gene: TRBD1; V gene: TRBV6-1; clone size: .; CDR3 protein: CASRGTGEYEQYF; CDR3 DNA: TGTGCCAGCAGGGGGACAGGGGAGTACGAGCAGTACTTC
J gene: TRBJ2-1; D gene: TRBD2; V gene: TRBV12-3/TRBV12-4; clone size: many; CDR3 protein: CASTRGSGEQFF; CDR3 DNA: TGTGCCAGCACCCGCGGGAGTGGTGAGCAGTTCTTC
J gene: TRBJ1-5; D gene: .; V gene: TRBV5-6; clone size: few; CDR3 protein: CASSFFRDRQPQHF; CDR3 DNA: TGTGCCAGCAGCTTCTTTCGGGATCGTCAGCCCCAGCATTTT
J gene: TRBJ2-2; D gene: TRBD1; V gene: TRBV20-1; clone size: many; CDR3 protein: CSARDAQGANTGELFF; CDR3 DNA: TGCAGTGCTAGAGATGCGCAGGGGGCGAACACCGGGGAGCTGTTTTTT
J gene: TRBJ1-6; D gene: .; V gene: TRBV18; clone size: .; CDR3 protein: CASSSSRGDSPLHF; CDR3 DNA: TGTGCCAGCTCATCAAGTAGGGGGGATTCACCCCTCCACTTT
J gene: TRBJ2-3; D gene: .; V gene: TRBV4-3; clone size: .; CDR3 protein: CASSPQESTDTQYF; CDR3 DNA: TGCGCCAGCAGCCCACAGGAGAGCACAGATACGCAGTATTTT
J gene: TRBJ2-5; D gene: TRBD2; V gene: TRBV7-9; clone size: .; CDR3 protein: CASSSSGKAQYF; CDR3 DNA: TGTGCCAGCAGCTCTAGCGGGAAGGCCCAGTACTTC
J gene: TRBJ2-5; D gene: TRBD2; V gene: TRBV20-1; clone size: many; CDR3 protein: CSALSGRLQETQYF; CDR3 DNA: TGCAGTGCTCTTAGCGGGAGGCTACAAGAGACCCAGTACTTC
J gene: TRBJ2-7; D gene: .; V gene: TRBV12-3/TRBV12-4; clone size: .; CDR3 protein: CASNLRGSGYEQYF; CDR3 DNA: TGTGCCAGCAATTTGCGGGGAAGTGGGTACGAGCAGTACTTC
J gene: TRBJ2-5; D gene: .; V gene: TRBV6-5; clone size: many; CDR3 protein: CASSRAALQETQYF; CDR3 DNA: TGTGCCAGTTCAAGGGCGGCCCTCCAAGAGACCCAGTACTTC
J gene: TRBJ1-4; D gene: .; V gene: TRBV15; clone size: few; CDR3 protein: CATSNRDGLEKLFF; CDR3 DNA: TGTGCCACCAGCAACCGGGACGGATTAGAAAAACTGTTTTTT
J gene: TRBJ1-1; D gene: .; V gene: TRBV7-2; clone size: .; CDR3 protein: CASSLSADGSEAFF; CDR3 DNA: TGTGCCAGCAGCTTATCGGCAGATGGCTCTGAAGCTTTCTTT
J gene: TRBJ1-1; D gene: TRBD1; V gene: TRBV27; clone size: .; CDR3 protein: CASSLRRGDRGTAEAFF; CDR3 DNA: TGTGCCAGCAGTTTACGACGGGGAGACAGGGGTACGGCTGAAGCTTTCTTT